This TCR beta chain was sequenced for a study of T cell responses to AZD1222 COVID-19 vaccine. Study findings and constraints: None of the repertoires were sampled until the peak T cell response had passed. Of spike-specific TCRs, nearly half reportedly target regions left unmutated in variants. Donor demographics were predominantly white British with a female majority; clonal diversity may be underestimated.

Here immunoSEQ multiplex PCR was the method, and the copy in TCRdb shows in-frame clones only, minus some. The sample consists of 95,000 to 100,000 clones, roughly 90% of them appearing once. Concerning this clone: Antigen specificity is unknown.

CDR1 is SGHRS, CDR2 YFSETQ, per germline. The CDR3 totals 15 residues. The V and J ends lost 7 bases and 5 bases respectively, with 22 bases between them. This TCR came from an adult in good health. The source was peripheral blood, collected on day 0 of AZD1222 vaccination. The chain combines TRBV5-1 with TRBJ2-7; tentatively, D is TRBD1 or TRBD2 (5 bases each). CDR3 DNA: TGCGCCAGCGGGGGTTTAGACCCGGGCGCGGACGAGCAGTACTTC. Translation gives CASGGLDPGADEQYF.